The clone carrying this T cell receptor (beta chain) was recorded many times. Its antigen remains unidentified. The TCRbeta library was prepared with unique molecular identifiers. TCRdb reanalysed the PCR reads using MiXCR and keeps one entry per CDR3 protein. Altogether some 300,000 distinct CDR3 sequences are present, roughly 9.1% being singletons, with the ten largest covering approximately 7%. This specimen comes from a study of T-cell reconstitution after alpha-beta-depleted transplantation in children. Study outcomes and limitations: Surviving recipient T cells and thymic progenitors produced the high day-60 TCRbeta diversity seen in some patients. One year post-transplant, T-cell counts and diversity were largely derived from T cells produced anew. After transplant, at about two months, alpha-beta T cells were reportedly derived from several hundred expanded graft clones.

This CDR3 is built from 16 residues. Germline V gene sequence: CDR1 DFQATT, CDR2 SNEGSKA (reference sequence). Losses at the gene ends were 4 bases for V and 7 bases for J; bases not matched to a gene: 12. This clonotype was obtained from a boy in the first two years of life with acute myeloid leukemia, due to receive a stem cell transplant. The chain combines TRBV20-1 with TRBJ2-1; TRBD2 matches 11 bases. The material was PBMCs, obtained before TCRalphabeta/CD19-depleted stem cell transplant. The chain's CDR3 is CSATKATGTSGNEQFF. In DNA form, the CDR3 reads TGCAGTGCTACGAAAGCGACCGGGACTAGCGGTAATGAGCAGTTCTTC.